This entry lists 21 T cell receptor beta chains sequenced from one sample in a study of identical twins. TCRdb reanalysed the 5' RACE reads using MiXCR and keeps one entry per CDR3 protein. The sample has about 900,000 distinct CDR3 sequences; roughly an eighth are singletons. This sample also appeared in a second study, on yellow fever vaccine responses in identical twins.

Sequenced material: PBMCs. These receptors originate from a woman aged 18-30 years in good health.

This clonotype has at least ten counts. This chain connects TRBV12-3 or TRBV12-4 to TRBJ1-5, with a possible D match to TRBD1 (5 bases). This CDR3 has 14 amino acids. Deletions cut 4 bases from V and 3 bases from J, with 10 bases between. As DNA, the CDR3 is TGTGCCAGCAGTTGGGGGACCAACAATCAGCCCCAGCATTTT. It specifies CASSWGTNNQPQHF.

This clonotype has ten or more counts. This chain joins TRBV9 and TRBJ2-3; D may be TRBD1 (6 bases). The germline V gene has CDR1 SGDLS and CDR2 YYNGEE. The CDR3 is 15 residues long. Deletions cut 4 bases from V and 2 bases from J, with 14 bases between. The chain's CDR3 is CASSIQGRVTDTQYF. DNA for the CDR3: TGTGCCAGCAGCATACAGGGAAGGGTCACAGATACGCAGTATTTT.

This clonotype appeared a few times. This rearrangement joins TRBV19 to TRBJ2-5; a possible D gene is TRBD2 (6 bases). The V end was cut by 4 bases, the J end by 5 bases, with 14 bases between. The germline gives CDR1 LNHDA, CDR2 SQIVND (reference sequence). The CDR3 length is 14 residues. CDR3 DNA sequence: TGTGCCAGTAGTACGGGACTCCCCGGGGAGACCCAGTACTTC. Translated, it gives CASSTGLPGETQYF.

This clonotype appeared many times. The chain employs TRBV6-6 and TRBJ2-5; 7 positions match TRBD1. Germline V lookup: CDR1 MNHNY, CDR2 SVGAGI (reference sequence). The trim removed 10 bases at V and 7 bases at J, leaving 12 bases unmatched. The CDR3 loop spans 13 amino acids. CDR3: CAITGAMDGTQYF. CDR3 nucleotides: TGTGCCATAACAGGGGCGATGGATGGGACCCAGTACTTC.

This clonotype has a handful of counts. The chain employs TRBV6-1 and TRBJ2-3; the match to TRBD2 covers 13 bases. This CDR3 has 15 residues. The V and J ends lost 5 bases and 5 bases, in that order; junction bases with no gene match: 4. Germline assignment: CDR1 MNHNS and CDR2 SASEGT. The CDR3 DNA is TGTGCCAGCAGTCGGACTAGCGGGAGAGTAGATACGCAGTATTTT. Protein product: CASSRTSGRVDTQYF.

In its sample, this clonotype was seen a few times. The V and J genes are TRBV3-1 and TRBJ2-1, with a weak D call TRBD2 (6 bases). V was clipped by 1 base and J by 7 bases, with 17 bases between them. Germline V gene data show CDR1 as LGHDT and CDR2 as YNNKEL (reference sequence). The length of the CDR3 is 16 residues. CDR3: CASSQVTGVARNEQFF. The CDR3 bases are TGTGCCAGCAGCCAAGTAACGGGGGTCGCTCGGAATGAGCAGTTCTTC.

A few counts support this clonotype. The CDR3 spells CASSLDPGALATDTQYF. DNA of the CDR3: TGCGCCAGCAGCTTGGACCCCGGGGCATTAGCCACAGATACGCAGTATTTT. V usage is TRBV5-1 and J usage is TRBJ2-3, with D perhaps assigned TRBD1 or TRBD2 (5 bases each). Germline V gene sequence: CDR1 SGHRS, CDR2 YFSETQ. The V and J ends lost 0 bases and 2 bases respectively, with 16 bases between them. The CDR3 consists of 17 residues.

This sequence joins TRBV12-5 and TRBJ2-1; TRBD2 matches 12 bases. Germline CDR1 and CDR2: LGHNT and FRNRAP. The CDR3 has 18 amino acids. V dropped 1 base and J dropped 5; count of bases not matched to a gene: 9. Here the CDR3 reads CASGLATVTSGSNNEQFF. The DNA for the CDR3 is TGTGCTAGTGGTTTGGCAACTGTGACTAGCGGGAGTAACAATGAGCAGTTCTTC.

J is TRBJ2-7 and V is TRBV14; D gene ambiguous. Trimming took 1 base from V and 3 from J, leaving 4 bases between them. Germline V gives CDR1 SGHDN, CDR2 FVKESK. The CDR3 consists of 12 residues. The CDR3 bases are TGTGCCAGCAGCCAAGGGTTCTACGAGCAGTACGTC. It encodes CASSQGFYEQYV.

As concerns this clonotype: One junction end disagrees with the germline gene, perhaps due to a read error. V is TRBV2 and J is TRBJ2-3; the D is unclear. The CDR3 totals 19 residues. The V gene's germline CDR1 is SNHLY and CDR2 FYNNEI. CDR3 sequence: CACSLLSLGHPFSTDTQYF. The CDR3 DNA reads as TGTGCCTGCAGTTTGCTTTCTCTCGGGCACCCTTTTAGCACAGATACGCAGTATTTT. Full variable domain (missing parts from reference TRBV2 and TRBJ2-3): EPEVTQTPSHQVTQMGQEVILRCVPISNHLYFYWYRQILGQKVEFLVSFYNNEISEKSEIFDDQFSVERPDGSNFTLKIRSTKLEDSAMYFCACSLLSLGHPFSTDTQYFGPGTRLTVL.

This chain uses TRBV3-1 with TRBJ2-1; 8 positions match TRBD1. V lost 4 bases to trimming and J lost 6 bases; unmatched junction nucleotides: 5. The germline CDR1 and CDR2 sequences are LGHDT and YNNKEL (reference sequence). The CDR3 is 14 amino acids. The CDR3 loop is CASSPMTGANEQFF. For the CDR3, the DNA is TGTGCCAGCAGCCCTATGACAGGGGCCAATGAGCAGTTCTTC.

This clonotype has just a few counts. The chain uses TRBV5-1 and TRBJ2-7; TRBD2 might be the D (5 bases). The CDR3 runs 15 residues. Germline V gene lookup returns CDR1 SGHRS and CDR2 YFSETQ. The V end was cut by 4 bases, the J end by 3 bases, with 17 bases between. This chain's CDR3 is CASSNLGLSGYEQYF. As DNA, the CDR3 is TGCGCCAGCAGCAATCTTGGACTCTCGGGCTACGAGCAGTACTTC. The variable domain in full, completed from reference TRBV5-1 and TRBJ2-7, reads KAGVTQTPRYLIKTRGQQVTLSCSPISGHRSVSWYQQTPGQGLQFLFEYFSETQRNKGNFPGRFSGRQFSNSRSEMNVSTLELGDSALYLCASSNLGLSGYEQYFGPGTRLTVT.

The V and J genes are TRBV12-3 or TRBV12-4 and TRBJ2-7, with 7 bases fitting TRBD1. This CDR3 has 12 amino acids. J lost 5 bases, V lost 3 bases, and 1 base had no gene match. The CDR3 protein is CASSFRGHEQYV. The CDR3 region has the DNA TGTGCCAGCAGTTTTAGGGGGCACGAGCAGTACGTC.

This clonotype was detected a few times. The chain recombines TRBV20-1 with TRBJ2-1; 8 nucleotides line up with TRBD2. Trimming cost V 6 bases and J 8 bases; bases outside gene matches: 12. The CDR3 contains 14 residues. In germline, CDR1 is DFQATT, CDR2 SNEGSKA (reference sequence). In DNA, the CDR3 is TGCAGTGCCAGCCGGGGGGGGGCCTTAGATGAGCAGTTCTTC. This translates into CSASRGGALDEQFF.

This clonotype was found a few times. The chain uses TRBV5-1 and TRBJ2-5; the D gene is possibly TRBD1 (5 bases). Germline V lookup: CDR1 SGHRS, CDR2 YFSETQ. CDR3 size: 16 residues. Trimming took off 4 bases at V and 1 base at J, with 17 bases between the two ends. In DNA form, the CDR3 reads TGCGCCAGCAGCCTAAGCGCAGGGCCGGCCCAAGAGACCCAGTACTTC. This encodes CASSLSAGPAQETQYF.

The table lists this clonotype with a few counts. The chain recombines TRBV12-3 or TRBV12-4 with TRBJ2-5; possibly TRBD2 for D (9 bases). V lost 7 bases and J lost 0, with 18 bases in between. The CDR3 totals 16 residues. The CDR3: CASTQGASGNQETQYF. The CDR3 coding sequence is TGTGCCAGCACTCAGGGGGCTAGCGGGAACCAAGAGACCCAGTACTTC.

In its sample, this clonotype was seen many times. Germline is not matched at one junction end, which may reflect a read error. The J gene is TRBJ1-3, the V gene TRBV20-1; 10 nucleotides align to TRBD1. Germline values: CDR1 DFQATT, CDR2 SNEGSKA (reference sequence). The CDR3 loop spans 16 amino acids. For the CDR3, the DNA is TGCAGTGCTAGAGTTTCGACAGGGGGCTCTCGAAACACCATATATTTT. Its protein product is CSARVSTGGSRNTIYF.

The chain couples TRBV6-1 to TRBJ2-6; D is possibly TRBD2 (7 bases). CDR1 MNHNS and CDR2 SASEGT come from the germline V gene. Trimming removed 11 bases at V and 3 bases at J, with 14 bases between. The length of the CDR3 is 14 residues. The CDR3 DNA reads as TGTGCCGCTAAAAGGGGGGGTGGGGCCAACGTCCTGACTTTC. Its protein is CAAKRGGGANVLTF.

This clonotype was detected only a few times. V usage is TRBV29-1 and J usage is TRBJ2-2; D possibly corresponds to TRBD2 (7 bases). The CDR3 extends over 16 amino acids. Germline CDR1 is SQVTM and CDR2 is ANQGSEA. The V end lost 1 base, the J end lost 2 bases, and 14 bases lay between the germline ends. As DNA, the CDR3 is TGCAGCGTTGAAGTTGGGTCGGGGGGCAACACCGGGGAGCTGTTTTTT. The encoded protein is CSVEVGSGGNTGELFF.

This clonotype was detected only a few times. The chain has TRBV7-9 and TRBJ1-4, with D possibly being TRBD1 (6 bases). Germline V CDR1 and CDR2: SEHNR, FQNEAQ (reference sequence). This CDR3 has 17 residues. The germline V and J ends were trimmed by 1 base and 4 bases, with 16 bases remaining between them. CDR3 protein: CASSLVAVTGHNEKLFF. The CDR3 DNA sequence: TGTGCCAGCAGCTTAGTTGCTGTGACAGGCCATAATGAAAAACTGTTTTTT. Based on the CDR3 plus reference TRBV7-9 and TRBJ1-4, the full variable domain is DTGVSQNPRHKITKRGQNVTFRCDPISEHNRLYWYRQTLGQGPEFLTYFQNEAQLEKSRLLSDRFSAERPKGSFSTLEIQRTEQGDSAMYLCASSLVAVTGHNEKLFFGSGTQLSVL.

The rearrangement joins TRBV7-2 to TRBJ2-5; weak D call: TRBD2 (6 bases). The germline gives CDR1 SGHTA, CDR2 FQGNSA. The CDR3 has 17 amino acids. The V and J ends lost 0 bases and 1 base respectively, with 15 bases between them. The CDR3 sequence: CASSLAPPGGAQETQYF. CDR3 nucleotides: TGTGCCAGCAGCTTAGCCCCCCCCGGAGGGGCCCAAGAGACCCAGTACTTC.